Each of the 5 T cell receptor beta chains below was sequenced from the same sample in a study of blood T cells in healthy people across ages. Primers used in a second PCR of roughly 6 to 12 cycles were a sample-barcoded 5' primer and a J-beta primer mix. Via MiXCR, TCRdb re-called the 5' RACE reads, giving one row per CDR3 protein. In the table there are approximately 960,000 distinct CDR3 sequences, about 27% of which are singletons. These data were also reused for a study on T cells of mothers and their children.

Sequenced: blood. The source of these receptors is a middle-aged woman in good health.

In this sample, this clonotype turned up a few times. One junction end disagrees with the germline gene, perhaps due to a read error. The rearrangement joins TRBV5-5 to TRBJ2-5; the match to TRBD2 covers 14 bases. CDR1 SGHKS and CDR2 YYEKEE come from the germline V gene (reference sequence). CDR3 size: 18 residues. DNA of the CDR3: TGTGCCAGCAGAGGGGGACTAGCGGGGGCCGTGTACCAAGTGACCCAGTACTTC. Translated, it gives CASRGGLAGAVYQVTQYF.

The J gene is TRBJ2-1, the V gene TRBV2; TRBD2 matches 7 bases. From germline, CDR1 is SNHLY and CDR2 FYNNEI. Trimming took 6 bases from V and 1 from J; bases not matched to a gene: 6. The CDR3 is made up of 15 amino acids. The CDR3 sequence is CASSKGLVSYNEQFF. The CDR3 DNA is TGTGCCAGCAGCAAAGGACTAGTATCCTACAATGAGCAGTTCTTC.

This rearrangement joins TRBV5-1 to TRBJ2-3, with 7 bases aligning to TRBD1. Looked up from germline, CDR1 is SGHRS and CDR2 is YFSETQ. The CDR3 extends over 11 amino acids. The V gene end was trimmed by 4 bases and the J gene end by 14 bases; junction bases not matched to a gene: 7. In nucleotides, the CDR3 is TGCGCCAGCAGCAAACAGGGGCTCAGGTATTTT. Translation: CASSKQGLRYF.

This clonotype was counted at least ten times. The V and J genes are TRBV20-1 and TRBJ2-7; D is perhaps TRBD1 (5 bases). CDR3 length equals 11 residues. Germline V gene sequence: CDR1 DFQATT, CDR2 SNEGSKA (reference sequence). Trimming pared 8 bases from V and 2 bases from J, leaving 10 bases between. The CDR3 region is CSTVGAYEQYF. The CDR3 DNA is TGCAGTACGGTAGGGGCCTACGAGCAGTACTTC.

For this clonotype: The junction does not match germline at one end; this may be a read error. The rearrangement uses TRBV6-2 or TRBV6-3 and TRBJ2-1; 9 positions match TRBD2. The length of the CDR3 is 13 residues. The germline CDR1 and CDR2 sequences are MNHEY and SVGEGT. The CDR3 DNA reads TGTGCCAGCAGTTACTCGGCTAGCGGGGATCGGGTCTTC. Protein product: CASSYSASGDRVF.